Included here is one T cell receptor beta chain sequence, with context. The antigen is unknown. The V end lost 7 bases, the J end lost 5 bases, and 18 bases lay between the germline ends. This CDR3 is 14 amino acids long. CDR1 and CDR2 from the germline V gene are SGHKS and YYEKEE (reference sequence). The patients chosen for sequencing had shown expansion of CD8+CD57+ cells (detected by flow cytometry). All patients were therapy-naive when blood was sampled. This entry comes from a study of CD8+CD57+ T cells in acquired aplastic anemia. Overall study: Roughly 3.2 ug was the average amount of DNA from sorted CD4+ and CD8+ cells.

For CDR3 and TCR beta VDJ profiling, genomic DNA was the template used. One entry per CDR3 protein results from TCRdb running MiXCR on the reads. Altogether 250,000 to 350,000 distinct CDR3 sequences are present, roughly 53% being singletons, with the ten largest covering roughly 1.2%. Study outcomes and limitations: Patients were compared with controls for CD8+ Simpson's diversity, and no significant difference emerged. Approximately 30 was the count of CD8+ CDR3 sequences that patients shared with controls.

The TCR originated in a human donor with aplastic anemia. Sequencing was carried out using sorted CD4+, CD8+, or CD8+CD57+ T cells (not recorded which) from PBMCs. The J gene is TRBJ1-2, the V gene TRBV5-5, with D possibly matching TRBD1 (6 bases). The CDR3 DNA reads TGTGCCAGCGCCTTCGGGGGGCTATGGTATGGCTACACCTTC. As protein: CASAFGGLWYGYTF.